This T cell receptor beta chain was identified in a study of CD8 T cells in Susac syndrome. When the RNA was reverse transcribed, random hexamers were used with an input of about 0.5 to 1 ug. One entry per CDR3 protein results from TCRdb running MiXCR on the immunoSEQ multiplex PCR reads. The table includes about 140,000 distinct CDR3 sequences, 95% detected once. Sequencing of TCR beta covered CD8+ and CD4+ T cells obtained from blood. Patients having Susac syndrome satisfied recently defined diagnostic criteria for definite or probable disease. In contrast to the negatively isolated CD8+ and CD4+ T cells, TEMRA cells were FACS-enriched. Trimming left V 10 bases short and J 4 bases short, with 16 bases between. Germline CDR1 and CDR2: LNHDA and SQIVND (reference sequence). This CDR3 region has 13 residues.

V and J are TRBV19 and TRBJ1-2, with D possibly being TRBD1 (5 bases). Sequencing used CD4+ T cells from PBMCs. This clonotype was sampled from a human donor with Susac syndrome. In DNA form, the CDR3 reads TGTGCCACCCGTCCCGGGACCCCCTATGGCTACACCTTC. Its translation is CATRPGTPYGYTF.